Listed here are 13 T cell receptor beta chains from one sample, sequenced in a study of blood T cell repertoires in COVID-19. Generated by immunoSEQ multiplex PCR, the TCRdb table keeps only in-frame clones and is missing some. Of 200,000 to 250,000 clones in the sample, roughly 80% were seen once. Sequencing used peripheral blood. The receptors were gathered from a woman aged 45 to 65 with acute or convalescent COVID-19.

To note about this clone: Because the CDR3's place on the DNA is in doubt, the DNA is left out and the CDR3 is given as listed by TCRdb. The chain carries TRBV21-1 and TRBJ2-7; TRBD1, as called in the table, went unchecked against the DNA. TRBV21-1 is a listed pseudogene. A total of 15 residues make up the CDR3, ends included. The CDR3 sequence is CASKWGTGSSYEQYF.

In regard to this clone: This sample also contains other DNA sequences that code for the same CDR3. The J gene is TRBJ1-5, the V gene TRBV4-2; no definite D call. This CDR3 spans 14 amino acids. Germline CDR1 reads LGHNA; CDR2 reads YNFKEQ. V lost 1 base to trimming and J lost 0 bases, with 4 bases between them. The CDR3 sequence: CASSQGGSNQPQHF. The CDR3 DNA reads TGTGCCAGCAGCCAAGGCGGTAGCAATCAGCCCCAGCATTTT.

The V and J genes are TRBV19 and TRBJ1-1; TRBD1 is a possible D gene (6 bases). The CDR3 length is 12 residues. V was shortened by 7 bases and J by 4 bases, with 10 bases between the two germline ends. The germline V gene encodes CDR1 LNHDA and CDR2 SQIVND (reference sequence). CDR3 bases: TGTGCCAGTACGAGGGGGTTCACTGAAGCTTTCTTT. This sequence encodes CASTRGFTEAFF.

The CDR3 region is CASSLASTGTNEKLFF. As DNA, the CDR3 is TGTGCCAGCAGCTTGGCCTCGACAGGGACTAATGAAAAACTGTTTTTT. The chain combines TRBV5-6 with TRBJ1-4; 7 bases agree with TRBD1. V lost 0 bases to trimming and J lost 2 bases; unmatched junction nucleotides: 4. This CDR3 spans 16 amino acids. From germline, CDR1 is SGHDT and CDR2 YYEEEE.

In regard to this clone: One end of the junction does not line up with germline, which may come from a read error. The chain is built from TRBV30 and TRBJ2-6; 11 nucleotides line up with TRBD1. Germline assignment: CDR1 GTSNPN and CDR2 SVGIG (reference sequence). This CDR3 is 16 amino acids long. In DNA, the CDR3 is TGTGCCCGGAGCGGGACAGGGGGATCTGGGGCCAACGTCCTGACTTTC. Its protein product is CARSGTGGSGANVLTF.

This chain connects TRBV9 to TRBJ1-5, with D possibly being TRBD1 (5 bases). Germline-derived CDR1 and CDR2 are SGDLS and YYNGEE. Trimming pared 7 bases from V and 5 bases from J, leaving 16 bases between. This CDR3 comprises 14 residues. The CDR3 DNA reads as TGTGCCAGCGGCCTTGGGGCGTCGGATCAGCCCCAGCATTTT. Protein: CASGLGASDQPQHF.

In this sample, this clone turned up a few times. The CDR3 spells CASSQDEGTGYEAFF. The CDR3 DNA reads as TGCGCCAGCAGCCAAGACGAAGGGACAGGGTATGAAGCTTTCTTT. The V gene is TRBV4-1, the J gene TRBJ1-1, with 9 bases that match TRBD1. Unmatched junction bases numbered 6, after V lost 0 bases and J lost 7 bases. Germline V CDR1 and CDR2: MGHRA, YSYEKL. The CDR3 is 15 amino acids.

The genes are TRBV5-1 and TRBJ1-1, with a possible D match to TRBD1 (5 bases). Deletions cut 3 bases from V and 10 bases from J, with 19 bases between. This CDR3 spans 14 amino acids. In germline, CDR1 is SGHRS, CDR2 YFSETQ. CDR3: CASSWGDPGWGAFF. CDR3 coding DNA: TGCGCCAGCAGCTGGGGGGACCCGGGGTGGGGAGCTTTCTTT.

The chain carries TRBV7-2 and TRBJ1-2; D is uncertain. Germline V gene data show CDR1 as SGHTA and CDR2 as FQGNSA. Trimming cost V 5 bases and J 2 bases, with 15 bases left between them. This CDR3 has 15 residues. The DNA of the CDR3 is TGTGCCAGCAGCAAACAGACAAGCTCAAACTATGGCTACACCTTC. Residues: CASSKQTSSNYGYTF.

The CDR3 DNA reads as TGCGCCAGCAGCCCGAATAGCGACAGGGTTTATGGCTACACCTTC. Translated: CASSPNSDRVYGYTF. The rearrangement uses TRBV4-3 and TRBJ1-2; 7 positions match TRBD1. The CDR3 length is 15 residues. V lost 4 bases to trimming and J lost 5 bases; unmatched junction nucleotides: 10. Germline CDR1 and CDR2: LGHNA and YSLEER.

In nucleotides, the CDR3 is TGTGCCAGTAGTATTCGAGAACTAGCGGGGGGGGACAATGAGCAGTTCTTC. Protein product: CASSIRELAGGDNEQFF. The chain recombines TRBV19 with TRBJ2-1, with TRBD2 matching 13 bases. Losses at the gene ends were 3 bases for V and 5 bases for J; bases not matched to a gene: 7. The CDR3 covers 17 residues. Germline V lookup: CDR1 LNHDA, CDR2 SQIVND (reference sequence).

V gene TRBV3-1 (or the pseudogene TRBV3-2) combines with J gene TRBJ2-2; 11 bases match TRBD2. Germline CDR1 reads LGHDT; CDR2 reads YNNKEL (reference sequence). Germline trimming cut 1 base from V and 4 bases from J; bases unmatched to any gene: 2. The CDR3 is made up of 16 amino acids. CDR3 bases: TGTGCCAGCAGCCAAGCAGGGACTAGCGGCACCGGGGAGCTGTTTTTT. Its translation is CASSQAGTSGTGELFF.

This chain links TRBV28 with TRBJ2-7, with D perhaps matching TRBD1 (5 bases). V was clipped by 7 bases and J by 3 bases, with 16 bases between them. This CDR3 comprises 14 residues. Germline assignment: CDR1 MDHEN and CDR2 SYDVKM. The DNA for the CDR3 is TGTGCCAGCAATGCTCAGGGTAGCCACTACGAGCAGTACTTC. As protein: CASNAQGSHYEQYF.